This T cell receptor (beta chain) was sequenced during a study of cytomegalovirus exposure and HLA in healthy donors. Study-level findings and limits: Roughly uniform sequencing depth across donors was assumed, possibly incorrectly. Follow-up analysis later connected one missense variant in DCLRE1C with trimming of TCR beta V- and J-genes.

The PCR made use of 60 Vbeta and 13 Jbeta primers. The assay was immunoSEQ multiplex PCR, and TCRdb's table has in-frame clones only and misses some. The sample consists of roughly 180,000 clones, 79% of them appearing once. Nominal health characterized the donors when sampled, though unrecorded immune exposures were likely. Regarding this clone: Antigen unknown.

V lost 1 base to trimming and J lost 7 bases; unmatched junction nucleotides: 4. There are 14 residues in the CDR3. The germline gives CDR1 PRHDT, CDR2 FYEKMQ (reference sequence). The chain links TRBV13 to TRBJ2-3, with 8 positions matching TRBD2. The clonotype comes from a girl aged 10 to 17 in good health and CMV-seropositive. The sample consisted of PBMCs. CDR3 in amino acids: CASSLAGGANTQYF. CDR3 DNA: TGTGCCAGCAGCTTAGCCGGGGGGGCAAATACGCAGTATTTT.